This TCR beta chain was documented in a study of glioma-infiltrating T cells. Overall study findings and caveats: Non-neoplastic patients had below-expected tissue-blood divergence, while all gliomas exceeded expectation. CDR3 overlap between tissue and blood was very small.

This CDR3 region has 14 residues. With 5 bases removed from V and 2 bases from J, the gap between germline ends came to 13 bases. Using RNA template, CDR3s of TCR alpha and beta were amplified with iRepertoire arm-PCR. Input was roughly 95-450 ng of tissue mRNA or PBMC total RNA. MiXCR was run by TCRdb on the multiplex PCR reads, yielding one entry per CDR3 protein. The sample lists about 140,000 distinct CDR3 sequences, around 40% seen once, with around 18% in the top ten. This clonotype has more than one count but fewer than ten. Its antigen remains unknown. The material sequenced was glioma tissue, nonneoplastic brain tissue, or PBMCs (not recorded which). The receptor's source is a human donor with low-grade glioma or glioblastoma, undergoing nonglioma brain surgery, or in good health (not recorded which). The chain is built from TRBV12-3 or TRBV12-4 and TRBJ2-7; perhaps TRBD1 as D (6 bases). The CDR3 region has the DNA TGTGCCAGCAGTCTCCAGGGGCCGACCTACGAGCAGTACTTC. Translated, it gives CASSLQGPTYEQYF.